What follows are 21 T cell receptor beta chains derived from one specimen sequenced in a study of T cells after yellow fever vaccination. TCRdb re-analysed the 5' RACE reads in MiXCR, keeping a single row per CDR3 protein. The sample contains under 550,000 distinct CDR3 sequences, roughly 22% of which appear only once. This specimen consisted of PBMCs, obtained 21 days after the first yellow fever vaccination. These receptors were obtained from a man aged 18 to 29 who received the YFV17D yellow fever vaccine.

The sample holds a few counts of this clonotype. The rearrangement links TRBV19 to TRBJ1-5; D possibly corresponds to TRBD1 (6 bases). CDR3 length: 13 residues. Looked up from germline, CDR1 is LNHDA and CDR2 is SQIVND (reference sequence). The ends were cut back, 5 bases at V and 7 bases at J, with 12 bases in the middle. CDR3 nucleotides: TGTGCCAGTAGTGCGGACAGTCCCCAGCCCCAGCATTTT. Translated, it gives CASSADSPQPQHF.

This clonotype has more than one count but fewer than ten. This rearrangement joins TRBV6-5 to TRBJ1-6; D is possibly TRBD1 (6 bases). CDR3 length: 14 amino acids. Germline assignment: CDR1 MNHEY and CDR2 SVGAGI. V lost 6 bases and J lost 5, with 11 bases in between. CDR3 sequence (DNA): TGTGCCAGCAGCCAGGAGGGGGATAATTCACCCCTCCACTTT. The encoded protein is CASSQEGDNSPLHF.

This clonotype was detected a few times. J is TRBJ2-3 and V is TRBV6-6; no definite D call. There are 12 residues in the CDR3. V was clipped by 6 bases and J by 5 bases, with 9 bases between them. The germline gives CDR1 MNHNY, CDR2 SVGAGI (reference sequence). The CDR3 DNA is TGTGCCAGCAGGAAAGAAGTAGATACGCAGTATTTT. It codes for CASRKEVDTQYF.

This clonotype has only a few counts. The chain combines TRBV7-9 with TRBJ2-7; D not resolved. CDR1 SEHNR and CDR2 FQNEAQ come from the germline V gene (reference sequence). The CDR3 runs to 15 residues. Deletions cut 3 bases from V and 0 bases from J, with 12 bases between. The CDR3 DNA sequence: TGTGCCAGCAGCTTCCCTGGGGTCAGCTCCTACGAGCAGTACTTC. The encoded protein is CASSFPGVSSYEQYF. Full variable domain (remainder filled in from reference TRBV7-9 and TRBJ2-7): DTGVSQNPRHKITKRGQNVTFRCDPISEHNRLYWYRQTLGQGPEFLTYFQNEAQLEKSRLLSDRFSAERPKGSFSTLEIQRTEQGDSAMYLCASSFPGVSSYEQYFGPGTRLTVT.

The V gene is TRBV4-3, the J gene TRBJ1-2; weak D call: TRBD1 (6 bases). Trimming stripped 4 bases from V and 6 bases from J, with 21 bases between. In germline, CDR1 is LGHNA, CDR2 YSLEER. This CDR3 contains 16 residues. CDR3 residues: CASSREFQGLSNGYTF. In nucleotides, the CDR3 is TGCGCCAGCAGCCGAGAATTTCAGGGGTTAAGTAATGGCTACACCTTC.

This clonotype was counted only a few times. The chain recombines TRBV27 with TRBJ2-7, with 8 bases fitting TRBD2. The CDR3 totals 15 residues. Trimming removed 7 bases from V and 6 bases from J; junction bases left unmatched: 14. Germline CDR1 is MNHEY and CDR2 is SMNVEV (reference sequence). The CDR3 DNA reads TGTGCCAGCATCTCGCGGGGGACGGGAGGGCCCGAGCAGTACGTC. It yields the protein CASISRGTGGPEQYV.

A few counts support this clonotype. The chain is built from TRBV7-9 and TRBJ2-3; D remains ambiguous. The CDR3 has 14 residues. V lost 3 bases and J lost 2, with 9 bases in between. Germline CDR1 and CDR2: SEHNR and FQNEAQ (reference sequence). CDR3 loop: CASSFGVNTDTQYF. Written as DNA, the CDR3 is TGTGCCAGCAGCTTTGGAGTGAACACAGATACGCAGTATTTT.

In its sample, this clonotype was seen a few times. This chain joins TRBV7-2 and TRBJ2-3; D may be TRBD1 (8 bases). V lost 5 bases, J lost 3 bases, and 15 bases lay in between. Germline lookup yields CDR1 SGHTA and CDR2 FQGNSA. The CDR3 loop spans 15 amino acids. CDR3: CASSPQGGSTDTQYF. In DNA form, the CDR3 reads TGTGCCAGCAGCCCACAGGGGGGGAGTACAGATACGCAGTATTTT.

Many counts were recorded for this clonotype. Mismatch with germline at one junction end may stem from a read error. The V gene is TRBV10-2, the J gene TRBJ2-5; no reliable D call. Germline-derived CDR1 and CDR2 are WSHSY and SAAADI. The CDR3 is made up of 11 amino acids. CDR3 DNA: TGTGCCAGCAGCGAAAGAGAGACCCAGTACTTC. Residues: CASSERETQYF.

This clonotype was counted between two and nine times. This chain links TRBV18 with TRBJ1-5; TRBD1 might be the D (5 bases). Trimming took 6 bases from V and 6 from J, leaving 12 bases between them. The CDR3 runs to 13 residues. Germline V CDR1 and CDR2: KGHSH, LQKENI. CDR3 sequence reads: CASSSTDIQPQHF. The CDR3 DNA is TGTGCCAGCTCGTCGACAGATATTCAGCCCCAGCATTTT.

This clonotype has only a few counts. The chain employs TRBV5-1 and TRBJ2-7, with a weak D call TRBD1 (6 bases). The CDR3 runs 14 residues. Trimming removed 2 bases at V and 3 bases at J, with 12 bases between. Per the germline V gene, CDR1 is SGHRS and CDR2 is YFSETQ. The CDR3 spells CASSFGTGHYEQYF. CDR3 sequence (DNA): TGCGCCAGCAGCTTCGGTACAGGGCACTACGAGCAGTACTTC.

The genes are TRBV20-1 and TRBJ2-1, with 8 bases lining up with TRBD2. CDR3 size: 16 residues. V was pared by 0 bases and J by 7 bases, with 11 bases of the junction left unmatched. Per the germline V gene, CDR1 is DFQATT and CDR2 is SNEGSKA (reference sequence). The CDR3 protein is CSARDGRGINHNEQFF. In nucleotides, the CDR3 is TGCAGTGCTAGAGACGGGAGGGGAATTAATCATAATGAGCAGTTCTTC.

J is TRBJ1-1 and V is TRBV12-3 or TRBV12-4, with 7 bases matching TRBD1. The CDR3 consists of 15 residues. Trimming removed 5 bases from V and 1 base from J; junction bases left unmatched: 7. The CDR3 coding sequence is TGTGCCAGCAGTCATCAGGGGGGATCGAACACTGAAGCTTTCTTT. It translates to CASSHQGGSNTEAFF.

The chain joins TRBV29-1 to TRBJ1-2; D is ambiguous. Trimming removed 4 bases from V and 9 bases from J, with 12 bases in between. This CDR3 has 11 amino acids. Germline assignment: CDR1 SQVTM and CDR2 ANQGSEA. CDR3 region: CSVVVAMSYTF. The CDR3 nucleotides read TGCAGCGTTGTTGTGGCCATGAGCTACACCTTC.

This clonotype turned up a few times. The V and J genes are TRBV18 and TRBJ1-5; a weak D match, TRBD1 (6 bases). V was cut by 3 bases and J by 2 bases, with 11 bases left in between. Germline CDR1 KGHSH, CDR2 LQKENI. This CDR3 comprises 15 residues. The CDR3 is CASSPNRVGNQPQHF. The CDR3 DNA follows: TGTGCCAGCTCACCCAACAGGGTTGGCAATCAGCCCCAGCATTTT.

The sample holds a few counts of this clonotype. The rearrangement uses TRBV6-2 or TRBV6-3 and TRBJ2-1, with a tentative D call TRBD2 (5 bases). Germline assignment: CDR1 MNHEY and CDR2 SVGEGT. V lost 7 bases, J lost 1 base, and 14 bases lay in between. CDR3 length: 15 residues. CDR3 in DNA: TGTGCCAGCACCTCCCTCGGACTGTCCTACAATGAGCAGTTCTTC. Its protein is CASTSLGLSYNEQFF.

The chain uses TRBV28 and TRBJ2-1; TRBD2 matches 7 bases. The CDR3 covers 15 residues. CDR1 is MDHEN and CDR2 is SYDVKM in the germline V gene. V was clipped by 9 bases and J by 7 bases; unmatched bases: 15. For the CDR3, the DNA is TGTGCCAGTCCCTCCCCGGGGGGAAGTTGGAATGAGCAGTTCTTC. It encodes CASPSPGGSWNEQFF.

This clonotype was picked up many times. This chain joins TRBV19 and TRBJ1-1; D is ambiguous. V shed 4 bases and J shed 4 bases, with 10 bases lying between them. This CDR3 contains 13 residues. Germline V gene data show CDR1 as LNHDA and CDR2 as SQIVND (reference sequence). The CDR3 bases are TGTGCCAGTAGTAACCATGAGCTCACTGAAGCTTTCTTT. It codes for CASSNHELTEAFF.

The chain uses TRBV20-1 and TRBJ1-1; TRBD1 might be the D (6 bases). Looked up from germline, CDR1 is DFQATT and CDR2 is SNEGSKA (reference sequence). CDR3 length: 16 residues. V lost 2 bases and J lost 1, with 17 bases in between. The CDR3 region has the DNA TGCAGTGCTAGACTTCCTCCGGGACAAGCGAACACTGAAGCTTTCTTT. It is translated as CSARLPPGQANTEAFF.

The sample holds a few counts of this clonotype. The chain couples TRBV20-1 to TRBJ2-7, with D tentatively TRBD1 or TRBD2 (5 bases each). From germline, CDR1 is DFQATT and CDR2 SNEGSKA (reference sequence). The CDR3 runs to 14 residues. The V end lost 5 bases, the J end lost 7 bases, and 21 bases lay between the germline ends. CDR3 region: CSAVGDGFWREQYF. CDR3 sequence (DNA): TGCAGTGCTGTCGGGGACGGATTCTGGCGGGAGCAGTACTTC.

The sample holds a few counts of this clonotype. The junction differs from germline at one of its ends, possibly a read error. The V gene is TRBV28, the J gene TRBJ2-2; D may correspond to TRBD1 or TRBD2 (6 bases each). The CDR3 sequence is 14 residues long. Germline CDR1 is MDHEN and CDR2 is SYDVKM. The CDR3 region is CASSLGGVTGELFF. The CDR3 nucleotides are TGCGCCAGCAGCTTGGGGGGCGTAACCGGGGAGCTGTTTTTT.